The sequence of this T cell receptor (beta chain) was determined in a study of shared clonotypes between healthy human individuals. Naive CD8 cells lacked CD45RO, underwent positive selection for CCR7 and left out terminally differentiated effector memory CD45RA+ cells. All donors were Caucasian adults living in Nashville, Tennessee. In regard to this clone: The antigen is unknown.

V was clipped by 7 bases and J by 0 bases; unmatched bases: 8. Per the germline V gene, CDR1 is SEHNR and CDR2 is FQNEAQ (reference sequence). The CDR3 has 15 residues. The study, taken as a whole, reports: Around 5% was the fraction of naive CD4 clonotypes found shared across a few donors.

The assay was run at deep level. Authors' processing steps: Junction-only immunoSEQ data arrived without quality scores, meaning filtering differed. Sequenced by immunoSEQ multiplex PCR; TCRdb stores in-frame clones only, minus some. V and J calls and clone size are as listed in that table; D and trimming were resolved from the DNA. The sample yields hundreds of thousands of clones, 90% to 97% seen once. This TCR came from a young woman in good health. What was sequenced was naive CD8+ T cells sorted from blood. The V gene is TRBV7-9, the J gene TRBJ2-7; TRBD1 matches 8 bases. DNA for the CDR3: TGTGCCAGCACCATCGGGACAGGTCCCTCCTACGAGCAGTACTTC. Amino acid sequence: CASTIGTGPSYEQYF.